This TCR beta chain was captured in a study of CXCR3-negative and CXCR3-positive naive CD8 T cells. Overall study findings and caveats: TRBV-TRBJ usage matched between naive CXCR3-negative and CXCR3-positive cells but not between memory cells. TRB CDR3 properties indicated TCR strength, while surface CD5 was similar across naive subsets. When CXCR3-positive naive cells were set against CXCR3-negative naive cells, the former had more hydrophobic TRB CDR3s.

Points on this clonotype: The antigen remains unidentified.

From germline, CDR1 is SGHVS and CDR2 FNYEAQ. CDR3 length equals 12 residues. Using triplicate sorts, 300,000 cells were collected each time from every CD8+ T cell subset. The CD45RO-CCR7+CD27+CD95- phenotype denoted naive CD8+ T cells. Researchers prepared the TRB cDNA libraries using 5' RACE with UMI labels. Using the 5' RACE reads, TCRdb records one entry per CDR3 protein without DNA. In all, the sample yields about 63,000 distinct CDR3 sequences. The chain links TRBV7-6 to TRBJ2-2. The clonotype was recovered from a human donor in good health. Some clones in this sample may be carry-over from other donors' samples. The sample taken for sequencing was naive CXCR3+ CD8+ T cells from blood. The subset is: CD45RO-CCR7+CD27+CD95- naive CD8+ T cells expressing CXCR3 (TNR3+). The CDR3 protein is CASSLVSGELFF.